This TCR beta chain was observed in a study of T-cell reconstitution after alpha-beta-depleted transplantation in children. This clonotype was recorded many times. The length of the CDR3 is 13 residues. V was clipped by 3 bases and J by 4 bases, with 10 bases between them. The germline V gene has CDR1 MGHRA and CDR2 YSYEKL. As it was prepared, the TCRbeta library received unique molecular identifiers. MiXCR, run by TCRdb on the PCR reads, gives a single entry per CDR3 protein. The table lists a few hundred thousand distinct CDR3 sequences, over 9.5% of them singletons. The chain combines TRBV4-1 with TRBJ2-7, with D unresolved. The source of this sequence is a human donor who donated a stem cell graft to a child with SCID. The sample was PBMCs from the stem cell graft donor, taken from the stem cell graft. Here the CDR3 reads CASSQGGSYEQYF. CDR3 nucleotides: TGCGCCAGCAGCCAGGGCGGATCTTACGAGCAGTACTTC.